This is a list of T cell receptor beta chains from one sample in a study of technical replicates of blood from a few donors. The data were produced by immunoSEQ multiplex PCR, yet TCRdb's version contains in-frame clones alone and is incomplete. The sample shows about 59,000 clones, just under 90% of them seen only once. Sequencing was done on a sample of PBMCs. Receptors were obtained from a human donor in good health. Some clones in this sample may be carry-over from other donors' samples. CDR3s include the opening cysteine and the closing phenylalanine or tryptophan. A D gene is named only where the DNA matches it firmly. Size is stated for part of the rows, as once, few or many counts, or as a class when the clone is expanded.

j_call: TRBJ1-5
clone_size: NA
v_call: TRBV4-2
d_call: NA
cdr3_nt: TGTGCCAGCAGCTCCTCAGGGATCGGCCAGCCCCAGCATTTT
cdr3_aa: CASSSSGIGQPQHF

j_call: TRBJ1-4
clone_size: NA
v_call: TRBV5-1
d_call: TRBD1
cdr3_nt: TGCGCCAGCAGCCCAGGGGGCGGTGGTGAAAAACTGTTTTTT
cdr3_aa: CASSPGGGGEKLFF

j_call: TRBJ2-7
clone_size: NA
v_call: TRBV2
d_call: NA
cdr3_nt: TGTGCCAGCAGTCTGCTACAGGGATCAAACGAGCAGTACTTC
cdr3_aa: CASSLLQGSNEQYF

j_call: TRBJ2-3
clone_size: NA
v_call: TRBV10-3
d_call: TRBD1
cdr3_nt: TGTGCCATCAGTGGGACAGGGGGTCGCATTTTTAGCACAGATACGCAGTATTTT
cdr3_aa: CAISGTGGRIFSTDTQYF

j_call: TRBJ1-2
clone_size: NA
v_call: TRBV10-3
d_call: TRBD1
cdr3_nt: TGTGCCATCACCTCCGGGACAGGGGTTAGCTACACCTTC
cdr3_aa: CAITSGTGVSYTF

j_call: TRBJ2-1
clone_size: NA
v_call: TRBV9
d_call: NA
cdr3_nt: TGTGCCAGCAGCGCAGGAGACGGGACCCCCAGGGGTGAGCAGTTCTTC
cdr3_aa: CASSAGDGTPRGEQFF

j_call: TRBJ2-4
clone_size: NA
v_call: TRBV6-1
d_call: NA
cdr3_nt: TGTGCCAGCAGTGACGGTTACAAAAACATTCAGTACTTC
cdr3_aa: CASSDGYKNIQYF

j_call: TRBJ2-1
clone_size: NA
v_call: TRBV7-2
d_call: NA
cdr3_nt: TGTGCCAGCAGCTTAGGATTGGGGCCGTTTAATGAGCAGTTCTTC
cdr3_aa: CASSLGLGPFNEQFF

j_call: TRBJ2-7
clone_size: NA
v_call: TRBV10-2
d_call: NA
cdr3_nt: TGCGCCAGCAGTACCCTATCTAGAATCGACCCCTACGAGCAGTACTTC
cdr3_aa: CASSTLSRIDPYEQYF

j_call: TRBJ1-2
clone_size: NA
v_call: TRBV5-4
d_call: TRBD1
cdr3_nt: TGTGCCAGCAGCTTCGGGACAGCTAACGTCTATGGCTACACCTTC
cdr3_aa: CASSFGTANVYGYTF

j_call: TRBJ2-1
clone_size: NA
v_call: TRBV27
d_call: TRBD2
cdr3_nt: TGTGCCAGCAGTTTGTACGGGGGGGCGATCTACAATGAGCAGTTCTTC
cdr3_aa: CASSLYGGAIYNEQFF

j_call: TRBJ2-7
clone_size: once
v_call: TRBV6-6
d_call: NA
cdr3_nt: TGTGCCAGCAGTGACACCACGCCAGAGCAGTACTTC
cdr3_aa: CASSDTTPEQYF

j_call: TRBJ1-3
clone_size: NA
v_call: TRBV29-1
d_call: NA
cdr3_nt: TGCAGCGTTGAATCGGGATCAGGAAACACCATATATTTT
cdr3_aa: CSVESGSGNTIYF

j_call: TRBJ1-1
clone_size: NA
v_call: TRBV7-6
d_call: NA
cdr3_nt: TGTGCCAGCAGCCAAACATGGGGCCCTGGCACTGAAGCTTTCTTT
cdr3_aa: CASSQTWGPGTEAFF

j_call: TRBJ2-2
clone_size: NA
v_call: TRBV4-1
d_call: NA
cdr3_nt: TGCGCCAGCAGCCAACAAGGACTTCTCACCGGGGAGCTGTTTTTT
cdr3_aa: CASSQQGLLTGELFF

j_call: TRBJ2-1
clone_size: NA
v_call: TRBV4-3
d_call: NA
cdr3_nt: TGCGCCAGCAGCCAGAGTTTGACAGCCAGCTCCTACAATGAGCAGTTCTTC
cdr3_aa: CASSQSLTASSYNEQFF

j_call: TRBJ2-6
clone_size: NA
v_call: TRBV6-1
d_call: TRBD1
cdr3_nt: TGTGCCAGCAGTAACACAGGGGTCGGGGCCAACGTCCTGACTTTC
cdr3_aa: CASSNTGVGANVLTF

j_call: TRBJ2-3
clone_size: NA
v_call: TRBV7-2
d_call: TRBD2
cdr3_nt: TGTGCCAGCGTTCTTACGGGGGGTGGCGCAGATACGCAGTATTTT
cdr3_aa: CASVLTGGGADTQYF

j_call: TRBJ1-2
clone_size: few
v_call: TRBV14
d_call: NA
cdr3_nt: TGTGCCAGCAGCCCGAAAGCGGGGGTAGGCTACACCTTC
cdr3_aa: CASSPKAGVGYTF